The 19 T cell receptor beta chains in this list originate from one sample, sequenced in a study of cytomegalovirus exposure and HLA in healthy donors. The PCR was carried out with 60 Vbeta primers and 13 Jbeta primers. Generated by immunoSEQ multiplex PCR, the TCRdb table keeps only in-frame clones and is missing some. The data contain approximately 140,000 clones, roughly 66% of them singletons. Sequences were obtained from PBMCs. Receptors were obtained from a woman in her fifties or sixties in good health and CMV-seronegative.

The rearrangement links TRBV9 to TRBJ2-3, with TRBD2 identical over 14 bases. With 3 bases clipped from V and 5 bases from J, the junction kept 5 bases outside the gene matches. Looked up from germline, CDR1 is SGDLS and CDR2 is YYNGEE. The CDR3 is 16 amino acids. Here the CDR3 reads CASSETSGRGKDTQYF. The CDR3 region has the DNA TGTGCCAGCAGCGAGACTAGCGGGAGGGGCAAAGATACGCAGTATTTT.

This clone was found a few times. The J gene is TRBJ2-7, the V gene TRBV11-3, with TRBD2 matching over 14 bases. The V gene end was trimmed by 5 bases and the J gene end by 6 bases; junction bases not matched to a gene: 6. From germline, CDR1 is SGHNT and CDR2 YENEEA. The CDR3 is 15 amino acids. As DNA, the CDR3 is TGTGCCAGCAGCCCGGGACTAGCGGGAGTGCCCGAGCAGTACTTC. Encoded protein: CASSPGLAGVPEQYF.

The chain recombines TRBV19 with TRBJ2-3; 7 bases match TRBD2. Losses at the gene ends were 7 bases for V and 4 bases for J; bases not matched to a gene: 14. The germline gives CDR1 LNHDA, CDR2 SQIVND (reference sequence). This CDR3 spans 16 amino acids. Here the CDR3 DNA reads TGTGCCAGTAAGGAGGGAGGGCCGGGAGGCGCAGATACGCAGTATTTT. This encodes CASKEGGPGGADTQYF.

The rearrangement uses TRBV10-3 and TRBJ2-7; unclear D gene. Germline V gives CDR1 ENHRY, CDR2 SYGVKD. The CDR3 consists of 15 residues. V lost 3 bases, J lost 0 bases, and 12 bases lay in between. CDR3 residues: CAISDRGRSSYEQYF. The DNA of the CDR3 is TGTGCCATCAGTGACCGCGGTCGGAGCTCCTACGAGCAGTACTTC.

In its sample, this clone ranks as medium-sized (0.01 to 0.1%). V gene TRBV6-1 combines with J gene TRBJ2-7, with 7 nucleotides matching TRBD1. Germline trimming cut 0 bases from V and 4 bases from J; bases unmatched to any gene: 6. Germline CDR1 MNHNS, CDR2 SASEGT. The CDR3 is made up of 15 amino acids. In DNA form, the CDR3 reads TGTGCCAGCAGTGAAGCCCGGGACAGAGGTTACGAGCAGTACTTC. Residues: CASSEARDRGYEQYF.

This clone occurred once. CDR3 loop: CASSIGQNYEQYF. The CDR3 region has the DNA TGTGCCAGTAGTATAGGACAGAACTACGAGCAGTACTTC. This rearrangement joins TRBV19 to TRBJ2-7; a weak D match, TRBD1 (5 bases). The length of the CDR3 is 13 residues. V was shortened by 1 base and J by 3 bases, with 7 bases between the two germline ends. Germline CDR1 is LNHDA and CDR2 is SQIVND (reference sequence). Supplemented by reference TRBV19 and TRBJ2-7, the full variable domain reads DGGITQSPKYLFRKEGQNVTLSCEQNLNHDAMYWYRQDPGQGLRLIYYSQIVNDFQKGDIAEGYSVSREKKESFPLTVTSAQKNPTAFYLCASSIGQNYEQYFGPGTRLTVT.

The rearrangement links TRBV9 to TRBJ2-4, with TRBD2 identical over 10 bases. The germline V gene encodes CDR1 SGDLS and CDR2 YYNGEE. V lost 0 bases, J lost 0 bases, and 3 bases stayed unmatched. The CDR3 extends over 17 amino acids. The DNA of the CDR3 is TGTGCCAGCAGCGTAGGGACTAGCGGAGTAGCCAAAAACATTCAGTACTTC. It translates to CASSVGTSGVAKNIQYF.

The genes are TRBV7-2 and TRBJ1-2, with TRBD1 as a possible D gene (5 bases). CDR1 and CDR2 from the germline V gene are SGHTA and FQGNSA. The CDR3 consists of 12 residues. V dropped 5 bases and J dropped 7 bases, with 11 bases sitting between them. In DNA form, the CDR3 reads TGTGCCAGCAGCGGTTCAGGGTTTGGCTACACCTTC. Amino acid sequence: CASSGSGFGYTF.

This clone was detected only once. The chain combines TRBV11-2 with TRBJ1-6; 8 nucleotides match TRBD1. Germline CDR1 reads SGHAT; CDR2 reads FQNNGV. After removal of 4 bases from V and 7 bases from J, the junction contained 15 bases not matched to a gene. CDR3 size: 18 residues. The CDR3 region has the DNA TGTGCCAGCAGCTCCTTCGGGGTCGACAGGGGACGAAATTCACCCCTCCACTTT. This sequence encodes CASSSFGVDRGRNSPLHF.

The chain carries TRBV6-1 and TRBJ1-5, with D possibly TRBD1 on 6 matching bases. Trimming took 7 bases from V and 9 from J, leaving 16 bases between them. The CDR3 consists of 13 residues. The germline V gene encodes CDR1 MNHNS and CDR2 SASEGT. The CDR3 region is CASKGMGAGPQHF. The DNA of the CDR3 is TGTGCCAGCAAGGGTATGGGGGCGGGGCCCCAGCATTTT.

CDR3 in DNA: TGTGCCAGTAGTCCCGGGACAGCCCTTAATCAGCCCCAGCATTTT. This encodes CASSPGTALNQPQHF. The chain uses TRBV19 and TRBJ1-5; 7 nucleotides agree with TRBD1. Trimming at V came to 5 bases and at J to 4 bases, leaving 8 bases not matched to a gene. This CDR3 comprises 15 residues. Germline V gives CDR1 LNHDA, CDR2 SQIVND (reference sequence).

The chain combines TRBV11-2 with TRBJ1-2, with D hard to call. The V gene lost 0 bases and the J gene lost 8 bases, with 10 bases spanning the gap. CDR1 is SGHAT, CDR2 FQNNGV, per germline. The CDR3 consists of 13 residues. The CDR3 nucleotides are TGTGCCAGCAGCTTAGATCGGGCGGGCGGCTACACCTTC. This encodes CASSLDRAGGYTF.

The chain links TRBV5-3 to TRBJ2-7; 13 bases agree with TRBD2. TRBV5-3 is an ORF for which the function is uncertain. V lost 4 bases to trimming and J lost 2 bases; unmatched junction nucleotides: 6. The CDR3 has 16 amino acids. The CDR3 loop is CARSPRLAGGTYEQYF. In DNA form, the CDR3 reads TGTGCCAGAAGCCCCAGACTAGCGGGGGGCACCTACGAGCAGTACTTC.

This clone was detected a few times. The CDR3 DNA follows: TGCGCCAGCAGCTTGGCCCCGGGACACCACTACGAGCAGTACTTC. Protein sequence: CASSLAPGHHYEQYF. This chain joins TRBV5-1 and TRBJ2-7, with D perhaps TRBD1 (6 bases). CDR3 length: 15 amino acids. CDR1 SGHRS and CDR2 YFSETQ come from the germline V gene. V lost 0 bases, J lost 3 bases, and 13 bases lay in between.

The genes are TRBV5-1 and TRBJ2-7; D unresolved. Looked up from germline, CDR1 is SGHRS and CDR2 is YFSETQ. V lost 4 bases and J 0 bases, leaving 5 bases between the germline ends. This CDR3 is 12 amino acids long. The chain's CDR3 is CASSPSSYEQYF. The CDR3 coding sequence is TGCGCCAGCAGCCCGAGCTCCTACGAGCAGTACTTC. Combining the CDR3 with reference TRBV5-1 and TRBJ2-7 gives the whole variable domain KAGVTQTPRYLIKTRGQQVTLSCSPISGHRSVSWYQQTPGQGLQFLFEYFSETQRNKGNFPGRFSGRQFSNSRSEMNVSTLELGDSALYLCASSPSSYEQYFGPGTRLTVT.

V and J are TRBV13 and TRBJ2-1, with 14 nucleotides matching TRBD2. CDR3 length: 15 residues. V was pared by 5 bases and J by 6 bases, with 3 bases of the junction left unmatched. The V gene's germline CDR1 is PRHDT and CDR2 FYEKMQ (reference sequence). The CDR3 region has the DNA TGTGCCAGCAGCGTCGGACTAGCGGGAGGCAATGAGCAGTTCTTC. This codes for CASSVGLAGGNEQFF.

J is TRBJ2-5 and V is TRBV6-5; TRBD2 matches at 7 bases. Germline V CDR1 and CDR2: MNHEY, SVGAGI. With V trimmed by 0 bases and J by 5 bases, 9 bases remained unmatched. The CDR3 has 16 residues. In nucleotides, the CDR3 is TGTGCCAGCAGTTACTCGATGGCGGGAGTCGGGGAGACCCAGTACTTC. Its translation: CASSYSMAGVGETQYF.

The chain carries TRBV10-2 and TRBJ2-5; 7 positions agree with TRBD2. Near its end, the DNA agrees better with TRBJ2-7, so the J call may be wrong. The CDR3 covers 14 residues. The V gene's germline CDR1 is WSHSY and CDR2 SAAADI. The CDR3 reads CASSGGGSAPEQYF. The DNA of the CDR3 is TGCGCCAGCAGTGGGGGCGGGAGTGCGCCCGAGCAGTACTTC.

The gene calls are TRBV14 and TRBJ1-1, with a weak D call TRBD1 (5 bases). Looked up from germline, CDR1 is SGHDN and CDR2 is FVKESK. V dropped 5 bases and J dropped 1 base, with 17 bases sitting between them. The CDR3 has 16 residues. CDR3 loop: CASSARLSQGNTEAFF. CDR3 in DNA: TGTGCCAGCAGCGCTCGCTTATCCCAGGGGAACACTGAAGCTTTCTTT.